This is a list of T cell receptor beta chains from one sample in a study of control samples from healthy donors and cancer patients. TCRdb's copy holds only in-frame clones and misses some; the assay was immunoSEQ multiplex PCR. The table has some 44,000 clones, about 75% seen once; the top ten hold 17%. Sample: formalin-fixed, paraffin-embedded tissue. These receptors were collected from a male donor with melanoma. Both conserved end residues are trimmed from each CDR3. Each record gives: V gene, J gene, clone size, CDR3 length, CDR3 protein. The size entry is marked missing in some rows and otherwise reads once, few, many or a size class.

v_gene: TRBV7-9
j_gene: TRBJ2-1
abundance: NA
len: 12
CDR3aa: ASSLIAGRPQQF

v_gene: TRBV7-2
j_gene: TRBJ2-1
abundance: NA
len: 11
CDR3aa: ASSPGRYNEQF

v_gene: TRBV20-1
j_gene: TRBJ2-1
abundance: NA
len: 12
CDR3aa: SASPGLAGYGQF

v_gene: TRBV28
j_gene: TRBJ1-1
abundance: NA
len: 12
CDR3aa: ASRFPGRRTEAF

v_gene: TRBV19
j_gene: TRBJ1-4
abundance: NA
len: 14
CDR3aa: ASSPRDGQLNEKLF

v_gene: TRBV7-9
j_gene: TRBJ2-2
abundance: NA
len: 12
CDR3aa: ASSLAGSTGELF

v_gene: TRBV10-2
j_gene: TRBJ2-7
abundance: NA
len: 13
CDR3aa: ASKDRTGLSYEQY

v_gene: TRBV19
j_gene: TRBJ2-1
abundance: NA
len: 12
CDR3aa: ASTGQPSYNEQF

v_gene: TRBV6-5
j_gene: TRBJ2-1
abundance: NA
len: 10
CDR3aa: ASTSSDNEQF

v_gene: TRBV28
j_gene: TRBJ2-3
abundance: medium-sized
len: 17
CDR3aa: ASSSPVVRKAEFLGTQY

v_gene: TRBV12-3/TRBV12-4
j_gene: TRBJ1-2
abundance: once
len: 10
CDR3aa: ASSLDRVSYT

v_gene: TRBV21-1
j_gene: TRBJ2-1
abundance: NA
len: 14
CDR3aa: ASSKQTSGGYNEQF

v_gene: TRBV15
j_gene: TRBJ2-5
abundance: few
len: 16
CDR3aa: ATSRRQGARLVQETQY

v_gene: TRBV3-1/TRBV3-2
j_gene: TRBJ2-3
abundance: few
len: 12
CDR3aa: ASSPLGSTDTQY

v_gene: TRBV9
j_gene: TRBJ2-5
abundance: NA
len: 14
CDR3aa: ASSVAGQGAGETQY

v_gene: TRBV11-2
j_gene: TRBJ1-3
abundance: NA
len: 16
CDR3aa: ASSLFRSQGGSGNTIY

v_gene: TRBV28
j_gene: TRBJ2-7
abundance: medium-sized
len: 12
CDR3aa: AINKGRGGSEQY

v_gene: TRBV7-3
j_gene: TRBJ2-2
abundance: NA
len: 16
CDR3aa: ASSKHTGGLANTGELF

v_gene: TRBV3-1/TRBV3-2
j_gene: TRBJ2-5
abundance: NA
len: 11
CDR3aa: ASSPPLVETQY

v_gene: TRBV7-9
j_gene: TRBJ2-1
abundance: NA
len: 14
CDR3aa: ASTEAPGSVSNEQF

v_gene: TRBV5-4
j_gene: TRBJ1-1
abundance: NA
len: 13
CDR3aa: ASSFGVVDGTEAF

v_gene: TRBV20-1
j_gene: TRBJ1-2
abundance: NA
len: 10
CDR3aa: SASAGRYGYT

v_gene: TRBV28
j_gene: TRBJ2-5
abundance: NA
len: 10
CDR3aa: ASSLSRETQY

v_gene: TRBV4-1
j_gene: TRBJ1-3
abundance: NA
len: 13
CDR3aa: ASSQLQGKKDTIY

v_gene: TRBV19
j_gene: TRBJ1-6
abundance: NA
len: 13
CDR3aa: ASTPDRPTNSPLH

v_gene: TRBV2
j_gene: TRBJ2-1
abundance: NA
len: 10
CDR3aa: ASTPGLDEQF

v_gene: TRBV3-1/TRBV3-2
j_gene: TRBJ2-5
abundance: NA
len: 15
CDR3aa: ASSLRGLAGNQETQY

v_gene: TRBV6-5
j_gene: TRBJ2-3
abundance: NA
len: 14
CDR3aa: ASSYSGVGATDTQY

v_gene: TRBV4-1
j_gene: TRBJ2-1
abundance: NA
len: 14
CDR3aa: ASSPGQGASYNEQF

v_gene: TRBV5-6
j_gene: TRBJ2-5
abundance: many
len: 10
CDR3aa: ASSLRQETQY

v_gene: TRBV7-8
j_gene: TRBJ2-5
abundance: few
len: 12
CDR3aa: ASGYGTGKETQY

v_gene: TRBV7-9
j_gene: TRBJ2-3
abundance: few
len: 10
CDR3aa: ASSLGEDTQY

v_gene: TRBV28
j_gene: TRBJ2-1
abundance: NA
len: 12
CDR3aa: ASKGGLMKGEQF

v_gene: TRBV19
j_gene: TRBJ1-3
abundance: NA
len: 14
CDR3aa: ASTTRGDSSGNTIY

v_gene: TRBV2
j_gene: TRBJ1-1
abundance: NA
len: 14
CDR3aa: ASSPFRTGRNTEAF

v_gene: TRBV5-1
j_gene: TRBJ2-7
abundance: NA
len: 10
CDR3aa: ASSQGRYEQY

v_gene: TRBV7-2
j_gene: TRBJ2-7
abundance: few
len: 11
CDR3aa: ASSLTVAYEQY

v_gene: TRBV28
j_gene: TRBJ1-5
abundance: NA
len: 10
CDR3aa: ASGGGNQPQH

v_gene: TRBV18
j_gene: TRBJ2-7
abundance: few
len: 9
CDR3aa: ASSPNYEQY

v_gene: TRBV11-2
j_gene: TRBJ2-3
abundance: few
len: 9
CDR3aa: ASSWGDTQY

v_gene: TRBV5-4
j_gene: TRBJ1-1
abundance: NA
len: 13
CDR3aa: ASSLLGQGASEAF

v_gene: TRBV27
j_gene: TRBJ1-6
abundance: NA
len: 12
CDR3aa: ASSSRTYNSPLH

v_gene: TRBV11-2
j_gene: TRBJ2-4
abundance: NA
len: 13
CDR3aa: ASSNYHLAKNIQY

v_gene: TRBV28
j_gene: TRBJ2-5
abundance: NA
len: 14
CDR3aa: ASRLVGTTSRETQY

v_gene: TRBV6-1
j_gene: TRBJ1-2
abundance: NA
len: 14
CDR3aa: ASSESNWGGGYGYT

v_gene: TRBV6-6
j_gene: TRBJ2-1
abundance: NA
len: 12
CDR3aa: ASSYGTSGNEQF

v_gene: TRBV28
j_gene: TRBJ2-3
abundance: few
len: 14
CDR3aa: ASSLPWPTNTDTQY

v_gene: TRBV28
j_gene: TRBJ2-3
abundance: once
len: 13
CDR3aa: ASTRRGQSTDTQY